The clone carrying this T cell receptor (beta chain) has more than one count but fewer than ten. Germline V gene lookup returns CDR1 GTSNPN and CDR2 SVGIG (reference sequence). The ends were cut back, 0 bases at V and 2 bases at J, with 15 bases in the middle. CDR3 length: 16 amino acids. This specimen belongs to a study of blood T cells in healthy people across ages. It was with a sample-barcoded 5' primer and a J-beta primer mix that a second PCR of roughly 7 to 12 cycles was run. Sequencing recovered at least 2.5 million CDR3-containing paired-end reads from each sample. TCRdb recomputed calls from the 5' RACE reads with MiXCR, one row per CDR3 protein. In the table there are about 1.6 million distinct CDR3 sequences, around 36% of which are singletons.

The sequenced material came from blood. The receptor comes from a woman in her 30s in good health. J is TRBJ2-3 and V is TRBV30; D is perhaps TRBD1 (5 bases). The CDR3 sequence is CAWSVQGVRITDTQYF. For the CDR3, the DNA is TGTGCCTGGAGTGTACAAGGGGTTCGGATCACAGATACGCAGTATTTT. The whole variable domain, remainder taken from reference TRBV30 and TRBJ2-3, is SQTIHQWPATLVQPVGSPLSLECTVEGTSNPNLYWYRQAAGRGLQLLFYSVGIGQISSEVPQNLSASRPQDRQFILSSKKLLLSDSGFYLCAWSVQGVRITDTQYFGPGTRLTVL.